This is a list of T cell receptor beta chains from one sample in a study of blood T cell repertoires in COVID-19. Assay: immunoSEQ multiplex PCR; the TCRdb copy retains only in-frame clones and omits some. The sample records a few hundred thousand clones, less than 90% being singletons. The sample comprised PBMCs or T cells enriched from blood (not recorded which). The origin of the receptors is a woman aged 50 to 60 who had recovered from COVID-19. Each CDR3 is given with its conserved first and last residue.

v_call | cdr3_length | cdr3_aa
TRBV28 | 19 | CASSPWGGAGGFGNSPLHF
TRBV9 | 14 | CASSVGGGRDGYTF
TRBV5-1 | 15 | CASSFSGRAGETQYF
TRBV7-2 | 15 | CASSSGTSGNNEQFF
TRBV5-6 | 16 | CASSLASGQGSQPQHF
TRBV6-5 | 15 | CASVSGTAPNYGYTF
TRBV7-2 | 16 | CASSFGTGRRNTEAFF
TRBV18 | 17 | CASSPPAGRSSGNTIYF
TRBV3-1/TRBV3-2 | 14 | CASSQALVVYEQFF
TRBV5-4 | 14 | CASSLVGGLYGYTF
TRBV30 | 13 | CAWSVWDRDGYTF
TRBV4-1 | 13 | CASSQVWAYGYTF
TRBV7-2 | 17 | CASNRSGGSSYNSPLHF
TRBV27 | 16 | CASSLLPPSSYNEQFF
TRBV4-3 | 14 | CASSQSTGGYGYTF
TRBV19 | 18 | CASSRGANRGLAKNIQYF
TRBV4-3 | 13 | CASSISRNYEQYF
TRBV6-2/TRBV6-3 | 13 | CASSDPSRAEAFF
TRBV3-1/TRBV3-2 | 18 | CASSRPGGATRSTDTQYF
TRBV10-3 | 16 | CAISESRSGENEKLFF
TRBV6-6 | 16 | CASSQDSGISYNEQFF
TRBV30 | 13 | CAWTRTGIRKQYF
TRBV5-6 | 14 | CASSLYARQETQYF
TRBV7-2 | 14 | CASSLAGASEKLFF
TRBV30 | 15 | CAWKAPDRENTEAFF
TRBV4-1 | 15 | CASSQWDRVNYGYTF
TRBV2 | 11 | CASSRIDTQYF
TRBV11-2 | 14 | CASSLDRGQGEAFF
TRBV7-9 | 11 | CASSPYNEQFF
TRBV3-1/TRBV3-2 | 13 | CASSRTENYGYTF
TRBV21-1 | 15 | CASSKAGRRGLGQFF